Sequencing of this TCR beta chain was carried out in a study of T cells in Graves' hyperthyroidism and ophthalmopathy. Clinical symptoms, serum thyroxine and TRAb, thyroid ultrasound and orbital computed tomography together formed the diagnostic basis. This clonotype was counted at least ten times. An end of the junction differs from the germline gene, which may be a read error. Germline V gene data show CDR1 as SSHAT and CDR2 as FNYEAQ (reference sequence). CDR3 length: 14 amino acids. Regions amplified from RNA transcripts were the TCR beta CDR3 regions. The HTBI primer set drove a first-round RT-PCR of the TCR CDR3. TCRdb ran MiXCR on the multiplex PCR reads and lists one entry per CDR3 protein. The sample lists about 290,000 distinct CDR3 sequences, roughly 13% occurring once.

This receptor was identified in a woman between 35 and 50 years old with Graves' hyperthyroidism. Sequenced sample: blood. The rearrangement links TRBV7-7 to TRBJ2-1, with D possibly being TRBD1 (7 bases). The CDR3 region is CASSLGGTDNEQFF. CDR3 nucleotide sequence: TGTGCTAGCAGCTTAGGAGGGACAGACAATGAGCAGTTCTTC. Using reference TRBV7-7 and TRBJ2-1 for the parts outside the CDR3, the full variable domain is GAGVSQSPRYKVTKRGQDVTLRCDPISSHATLYWYQQALGQGPEFLTYFNYEAQPDKSGLPSDRFSAERPEGSISTLTIQRTEQRDSAMYRCASSLGGTDNEQFFGPGTRLTVL.